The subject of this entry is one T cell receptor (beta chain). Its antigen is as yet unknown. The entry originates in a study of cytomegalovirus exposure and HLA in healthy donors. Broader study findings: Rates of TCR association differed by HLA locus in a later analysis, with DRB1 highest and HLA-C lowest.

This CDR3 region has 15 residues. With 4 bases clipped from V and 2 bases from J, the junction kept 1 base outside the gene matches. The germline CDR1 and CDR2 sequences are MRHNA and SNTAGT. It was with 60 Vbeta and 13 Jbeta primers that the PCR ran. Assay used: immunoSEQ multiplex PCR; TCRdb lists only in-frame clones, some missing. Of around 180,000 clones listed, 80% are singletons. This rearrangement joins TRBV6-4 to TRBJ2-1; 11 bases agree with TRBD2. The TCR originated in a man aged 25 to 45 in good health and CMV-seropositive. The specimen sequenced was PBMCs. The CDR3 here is CASSVGLAAYNEQFF. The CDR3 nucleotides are TGTGCCAGCAGTGTGGGACTAGCGGCCTACAATGAGCAGTTCTTC.